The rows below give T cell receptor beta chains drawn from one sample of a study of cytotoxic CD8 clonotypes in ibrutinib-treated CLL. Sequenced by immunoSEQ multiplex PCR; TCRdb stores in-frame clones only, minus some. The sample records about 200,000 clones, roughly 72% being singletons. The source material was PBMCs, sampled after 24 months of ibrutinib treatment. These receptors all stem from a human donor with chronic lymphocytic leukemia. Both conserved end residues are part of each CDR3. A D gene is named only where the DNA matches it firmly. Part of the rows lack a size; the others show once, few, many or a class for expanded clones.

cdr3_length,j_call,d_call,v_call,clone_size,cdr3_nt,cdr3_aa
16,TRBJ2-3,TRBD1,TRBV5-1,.,TGCGCCAGCAGCTCACCGAGGACAGGGGGCCTAGATACGCAGTATTTT,CASSSPRTGGLDTQYF
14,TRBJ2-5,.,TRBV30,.,TGTGCCTGGAGTCCCCCGTTTACGGGTGAGACCCAGTACTTC,CAWSPPFTGETQYF
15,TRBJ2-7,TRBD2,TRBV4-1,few,TGCGCCAGCAGCCAAGAGGAGCGGGAGACGTACGAGCAGTACTTC,CASSQEERETYEQYF
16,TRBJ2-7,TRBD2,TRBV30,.,TGTGCCTGGAGTTCTAGCGGTTATCGTTTCGGCATCGAGCAGTACTTC,CAWSSSGYRFGIEQYF
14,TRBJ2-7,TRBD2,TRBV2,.,TGTGCCAGCACTCGGACTAGCGTACTCTACGAGCAGTACTTC,CASTRTSVLYEQYF
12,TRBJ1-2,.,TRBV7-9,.,TGTGCCAGCAGGATGGGGGGTATTGGCTACACCTTC,CASRMGGIGYTF
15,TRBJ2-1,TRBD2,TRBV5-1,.,TGCGCCAGCAGCTCTGGACTAGCGGGAGTAAATGAGCAGTTCTTC,CASSSGLAGVNEQFF
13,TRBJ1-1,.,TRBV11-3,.,TGTGCCAGCAGCTCCGGGTTGGGTACTGAAGCTTTCTTT,CASSSGLGTEAFF
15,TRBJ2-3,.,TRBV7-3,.,TGTGCCAGCAGCTTAAGCATTAGCGGCGCAGATACGCAGTATTTT,CASSLSISGADTQYF
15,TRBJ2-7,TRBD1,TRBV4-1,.,TGCGCCAGCAGCCAAGATCAGGGGACAGTCTACGAGCAGTACTTC,CASSQDQGTVYEQYF
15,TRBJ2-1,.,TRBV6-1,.,TGTGCCAGCAGCCTAAGAGGGGCCACCTACAATGAGCAGTTCTTC,CASSLRGATYNEQFF
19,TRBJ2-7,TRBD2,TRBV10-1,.,TGCGCCAGCTCGCTCCGCCGGGACAGGACTAGCGGGAGGTTTGACGAGCAGTACTTC,CASSLRRDRTSGRFDEQYF
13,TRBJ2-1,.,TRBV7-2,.,TGTGCCAGCAGCTTACGCTCCTACAATGAGCAGTTCTTC,CASSLRSYNEQFF
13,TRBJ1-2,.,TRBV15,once,TGTGCCACCAGCTCTTACAAGGACTATGGCTACACCTTC,CATSSYKDYGYTF
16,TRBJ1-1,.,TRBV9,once,TGTGCCAGCAGCGGAGGGAGTCAGGGAGGGAACACTGAAGCTTTCTTT,CASSGGSQGGNTEAFF
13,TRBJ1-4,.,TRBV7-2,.,TGTGCCAGCAGCCGGGACATCAATGAAAAACTGTTTTTT,CASSRDINEKLFF
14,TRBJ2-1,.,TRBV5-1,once,TGCGCCAGCAGCCCAGCTGGACCGCCCCATGAGCAGTTCTTC,CASSPAGPPHEQFF
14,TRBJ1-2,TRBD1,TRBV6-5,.,TGTGCCAGCGGGTACAGGGGGCGCCTCTATGGCTACACCTTC,CASGYRGRLYGYTF
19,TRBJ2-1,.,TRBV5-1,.,TGCGCCAGCAGCTTGGTTAATATGGTTCGGTTGGGCCTCTACAATGAGCAGTTCTTC,CASSLVNMVRLGLYNEQFF
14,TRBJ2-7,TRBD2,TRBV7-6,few,TGTGCCAGCAGCTTATGGGAGGGAACCTACGAGCAGTACTTC,CASSLWEGTYEQYF
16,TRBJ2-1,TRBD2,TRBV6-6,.,TGTGCCAGCCGCGGGACTAGCGGGAGAGATTACAATGAGCAGTTCTTC,CASRGTSGRDYNEQFF
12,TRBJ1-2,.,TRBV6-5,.,TGTGCCAGCAGCGGGACGGGTACAGGCTACACCTTC,CASSGTGTGYTF